Following are 16 T cell receptor beta chains from one sample sequenced in a study of cytomegalovirus exposure and HLA in healthy donors. The PCR employed 60 Vbeta primers together with 13 Jbeta primers. TCRdb keeps only in-frame clones here, not all; method: immunoSEQ multiplex PCR. The sample records about 73,000 clones, 75% being singletons. Sequencing used PBMCs. All receptors come from a man between 65 and 85 years old in good health and CMV-seronegative.

This clone came up once. The V call is TRBV7-2, the J call TRBJ1-2; D remains ambiguous. With 5 bases removed from V and 2 bases from J, the gap between germline ends came to 12 bases. The CDR3 loop spans 14 amino acids. Germline CDR1 is SGHTA and CDR2 is FQGNSA. CDR3: CASSLRGENYGYTF. CDR3 nucleotides: TGTGCCAGCAGCCTCCGGGGAGAAAACTATGGCTACACCTTC. Drawing the rest from reference TRBV7-2 and TRBJ1-2, the complete variable domain is GAGVSQSPSNKVTEKGKDVELRCDPISGHTALYWYRQSLGQGLEFLIYFQGNSAPDKSGLPSDRFSAERTGGSVSTLTIQRTQQEDSAVYLCASSLRGENYGYTFGSGTRLTVV.

The chain carries TRBV11-2 and TRBJ2-1; 14 bases are a match to TRBD2. Germline V lookup: CDR1 SGHAT, CDR2 FQNNGV. The CDR3 extends over 13 amino acids. Losses at the gene ends were 5 bases for V and 12 bases for J; bases not matched to a gene: 3. CDR3 DNA sequence: TGTGCCAGCAGCGGACTAGCGGGGGGTGGGCAGTTCTTC. Residues: CASSGLAGGGQFF.

J is TRBJ2-4 and V is TRBV5-4, with D possibly TRBD2 on 6 matching bases. CDR1 and CDR2 (germline): SGHNT, YYREEE (reference sequence). There are 15 residues in the CDR3. V lost 3 bases and J 12 bases, leaving 22 bases between the germline ends. The CDR3 region is CASSSKSRGGDGQYF. The CDR3 coding sequence is TGTGCCAGCAGCTCGAAATCCCGGGGAGGTGACGGTCAGTACTTC.

The gene calls are TRBV28 and TRBJ2-5; D is unclear. Germline CDR1 reads MDHEN; CDR2 reads SYDVKM. The germline V and J ends were trimmed by 6 bases and 5 bases, with 16 bases remaining between them. The CDR3 loop spans 14 amino acids. The CDR3 protein is CASSPEDLRETQYF. The CDR3 DNA reads as TGTGCCAGCAGCCCTGAGGATTTGAGGGAGACCCAGTACTTC. The full variable domain, in which reference TRBV28 and TRBJ2-5 provide the parts outside the CDR3, is DVKVTQSSRYLVKRTGEKVFLECVQDMDHENMFWYRQDPGLGLRLIYFSYDVKMKEKGDIPEGYSVSREKKERFSLILESASTNQTSMYLCASSPEDLRETQYFGPGTRLLVL.

This clone was seen a single time. The chain recombines TRBV7-3 with TRBJ2-7; 11 bases line up with TRBD2. Germline CDR1 reads SGHTA; CDR2 reads FQGTGA. The CDR3 extends over 13 amino acids. V lost 6 bases, J lost 6 bases, and 4 bases stayed unmatched. The CDR3 DNA follows: TGTGCCAGCAGTTCCGGGACTAGCGGCGAGCAGTACTTC. It translates to CASSSGTSGEQYF.

The chain couples TRBV5-6 to TRBJ2-5; weak D call: TRBD2 (5 bases). CDR3 length: 14 residues. The germline CDR1 and CDR2 sequences are SGHDT and YYEEEE. V was pared by 3 bases and J by 4 bases, with 13 bases between. Here the CDR3 reads CASSSGSSRETQYF. Written as DNA, the CDR3 is TGTGCCAGCAGCTCGGGATCTTCCCGAGAGACCCAGTACTTC.

The V and J genes are TRBV5-5 and TRBJ2-7; 11 nucleotides match TRBD2. The junction had 11 bases not matched to a gene; V was cut back by 4 bases and J by 2 bases. The CDR3 has 17 amino acids. The germline V gene encodes CDR1 SGHKS and CDR2 YYEKEE (reference sequence). In nucleotides, the CDR3 is TGTGCCAGCAGCCCTACTAGCGGGGGAGGGGTAACCTACGAGCAGTACTTC. It yields the protein CASSPTSGGGVTYEQYF.

The V gene is TRBV6-1, the J gene TRBJ1-3; D call uncertain. The V and J ends lost 2 bases and 3 bases respectively, with 17 bases between them. Per germline, CDR1 MNHNS and CDR2 SASEGT. This CDR3 region has 17 residues. The CDR3 DNA follows: TGTGCCAGCAGTGAAAATAGTTTGAGCGGAATTGGAAACACCATATATTTT. Translating it yields CASSENSLSGIGNTIYF.

The chain uses TRBV5-6 and TRBJ1-5, with a tentative D call TRBD1 (5 bases). V dropped 6 bases and J dropped 2 bases, with 15 bases sitting between them. The CDR3 is 15 amino acids. Per germline, CDR1 SGHDT and CDR2 YYEEEE. Here the CDR3 reads CASNRGSNRNQPQHF. CDR3 coding DNA: TGTGCCAGCAACCGGGGGTCTAATCGCAATCAGCCCCAGCATTTT.

The chain carries TRBV7-9 and TRBJ2-5; possibly TRBD2 for D (5 bases). The CDR3 runs 14 residues. The V gene lost 1 base and the J gene lost 5 bases, with 11 bases spanning the gap. The V gene's germline CDR1 is SEHNR and CDR2 FQNEAQ (reference sequence). The CDR3 sequence is CASSLGGVGETQYF. The CDR3 bases are TGTGCCAGCAGCTTAGGGGGAGTGGGGGAGACCCAGTACTTC.

In its sample, this clone was seen a few times. The CDR3 sequence: CASSQDRSGGTDTQYF. CDR3 coding DNA: TGCGCCAGCAGCCAAGATCGTAGCGGAGGCACAGATACGCAGTATTTT. The chain joins TRBV4-1 to TRBJ2-3; possibly TRBD2 for D (6 bases). This CDR3 region has 16 residues. Germline-derived CDR1 and CDR2 are MGHRA and YSYEKL. V was pared by 0 bases and J by 1 base, with 11 bases between.

The V gene is TRBV19, the J gene TRBJ1-1; D not certain. The CDR3 runs 12 residues. Trimming left V 5 bases short and J 1 base short, with 5 bases between. The germline gives CDR1 LNHDA, CDR2 SQIVND (reference sequence). CDR3: CASSPRNTEAFF. In DNA form, the CDR3 reads TGTGCCAGTAGTCCCAGGAACACTGAAGCTTTCTTT.

The chain joins TRBV19 to TRBJ1-1, with D perhaps TRBD1 (5 bases). CDR3 length: 16 residues. V was pared by 7 bases and J by 1 base, with 19 bases between. Germline V gives CDR1 LNHDA, CDR2 SQIVND (reference sequence). In DNA form, the CDR3 reads TGTGCCAGTAACGAACAGGTAGGAGTGACGAACACTGAAGCTTTCTTT. Its translation: CASNEQVGVTNTEAFF.

The CDR3 is CASSYRLRGNSPLHF. CDR3 in DNA: TGTGCCAGCAGTTACAGGCTAAGAGGGAATTCACCCCTCCACTTT. V and J are TRBV6-5 and TRBJ1-6; the D is unclear. CDR1 and CDR2 (germline): MNHEY, SVGAGI. The CDR3 totals 15 residues. Trimming removed 2 bases from V and 7 bases from J, with 12 bases in between.

The chain is built from TRBV9 and TRBJ1-3, with D perhaps TRBD1 (6 bases). Germline lookup yields CDR1 SGDLS and CDR2 YYNGEE. Deletions cut 3 bases from V and 0 bases from J, with 10 bases between. This CDR3 has 15 amino acids. As DNA, the CDR3 is TGTGCCAGCAGCGACACAGGGTTCTCTGGAAACACCATATATTTT. Its protein product is CASSDTGFSGNTIYF.

The chain employs TRBV5-5 and TRBJ1-5; a possible D gene is TRBD1 (5 bases). The ends were cut back, 4 bases at V and 5 bases at J, with 13 bases in the middle. The germline CDR1 and CDR2 sequences are SGHKS and YYEKEE (reference sequence). The CDR3 loop spans 14 amino acids. CDR3 protein: CASSPVPGDQPQHF. CDR3 bases: TGTGCCAGCAGCCCCGTCCCGGGGGATCAGCCCCAGCATTTT.